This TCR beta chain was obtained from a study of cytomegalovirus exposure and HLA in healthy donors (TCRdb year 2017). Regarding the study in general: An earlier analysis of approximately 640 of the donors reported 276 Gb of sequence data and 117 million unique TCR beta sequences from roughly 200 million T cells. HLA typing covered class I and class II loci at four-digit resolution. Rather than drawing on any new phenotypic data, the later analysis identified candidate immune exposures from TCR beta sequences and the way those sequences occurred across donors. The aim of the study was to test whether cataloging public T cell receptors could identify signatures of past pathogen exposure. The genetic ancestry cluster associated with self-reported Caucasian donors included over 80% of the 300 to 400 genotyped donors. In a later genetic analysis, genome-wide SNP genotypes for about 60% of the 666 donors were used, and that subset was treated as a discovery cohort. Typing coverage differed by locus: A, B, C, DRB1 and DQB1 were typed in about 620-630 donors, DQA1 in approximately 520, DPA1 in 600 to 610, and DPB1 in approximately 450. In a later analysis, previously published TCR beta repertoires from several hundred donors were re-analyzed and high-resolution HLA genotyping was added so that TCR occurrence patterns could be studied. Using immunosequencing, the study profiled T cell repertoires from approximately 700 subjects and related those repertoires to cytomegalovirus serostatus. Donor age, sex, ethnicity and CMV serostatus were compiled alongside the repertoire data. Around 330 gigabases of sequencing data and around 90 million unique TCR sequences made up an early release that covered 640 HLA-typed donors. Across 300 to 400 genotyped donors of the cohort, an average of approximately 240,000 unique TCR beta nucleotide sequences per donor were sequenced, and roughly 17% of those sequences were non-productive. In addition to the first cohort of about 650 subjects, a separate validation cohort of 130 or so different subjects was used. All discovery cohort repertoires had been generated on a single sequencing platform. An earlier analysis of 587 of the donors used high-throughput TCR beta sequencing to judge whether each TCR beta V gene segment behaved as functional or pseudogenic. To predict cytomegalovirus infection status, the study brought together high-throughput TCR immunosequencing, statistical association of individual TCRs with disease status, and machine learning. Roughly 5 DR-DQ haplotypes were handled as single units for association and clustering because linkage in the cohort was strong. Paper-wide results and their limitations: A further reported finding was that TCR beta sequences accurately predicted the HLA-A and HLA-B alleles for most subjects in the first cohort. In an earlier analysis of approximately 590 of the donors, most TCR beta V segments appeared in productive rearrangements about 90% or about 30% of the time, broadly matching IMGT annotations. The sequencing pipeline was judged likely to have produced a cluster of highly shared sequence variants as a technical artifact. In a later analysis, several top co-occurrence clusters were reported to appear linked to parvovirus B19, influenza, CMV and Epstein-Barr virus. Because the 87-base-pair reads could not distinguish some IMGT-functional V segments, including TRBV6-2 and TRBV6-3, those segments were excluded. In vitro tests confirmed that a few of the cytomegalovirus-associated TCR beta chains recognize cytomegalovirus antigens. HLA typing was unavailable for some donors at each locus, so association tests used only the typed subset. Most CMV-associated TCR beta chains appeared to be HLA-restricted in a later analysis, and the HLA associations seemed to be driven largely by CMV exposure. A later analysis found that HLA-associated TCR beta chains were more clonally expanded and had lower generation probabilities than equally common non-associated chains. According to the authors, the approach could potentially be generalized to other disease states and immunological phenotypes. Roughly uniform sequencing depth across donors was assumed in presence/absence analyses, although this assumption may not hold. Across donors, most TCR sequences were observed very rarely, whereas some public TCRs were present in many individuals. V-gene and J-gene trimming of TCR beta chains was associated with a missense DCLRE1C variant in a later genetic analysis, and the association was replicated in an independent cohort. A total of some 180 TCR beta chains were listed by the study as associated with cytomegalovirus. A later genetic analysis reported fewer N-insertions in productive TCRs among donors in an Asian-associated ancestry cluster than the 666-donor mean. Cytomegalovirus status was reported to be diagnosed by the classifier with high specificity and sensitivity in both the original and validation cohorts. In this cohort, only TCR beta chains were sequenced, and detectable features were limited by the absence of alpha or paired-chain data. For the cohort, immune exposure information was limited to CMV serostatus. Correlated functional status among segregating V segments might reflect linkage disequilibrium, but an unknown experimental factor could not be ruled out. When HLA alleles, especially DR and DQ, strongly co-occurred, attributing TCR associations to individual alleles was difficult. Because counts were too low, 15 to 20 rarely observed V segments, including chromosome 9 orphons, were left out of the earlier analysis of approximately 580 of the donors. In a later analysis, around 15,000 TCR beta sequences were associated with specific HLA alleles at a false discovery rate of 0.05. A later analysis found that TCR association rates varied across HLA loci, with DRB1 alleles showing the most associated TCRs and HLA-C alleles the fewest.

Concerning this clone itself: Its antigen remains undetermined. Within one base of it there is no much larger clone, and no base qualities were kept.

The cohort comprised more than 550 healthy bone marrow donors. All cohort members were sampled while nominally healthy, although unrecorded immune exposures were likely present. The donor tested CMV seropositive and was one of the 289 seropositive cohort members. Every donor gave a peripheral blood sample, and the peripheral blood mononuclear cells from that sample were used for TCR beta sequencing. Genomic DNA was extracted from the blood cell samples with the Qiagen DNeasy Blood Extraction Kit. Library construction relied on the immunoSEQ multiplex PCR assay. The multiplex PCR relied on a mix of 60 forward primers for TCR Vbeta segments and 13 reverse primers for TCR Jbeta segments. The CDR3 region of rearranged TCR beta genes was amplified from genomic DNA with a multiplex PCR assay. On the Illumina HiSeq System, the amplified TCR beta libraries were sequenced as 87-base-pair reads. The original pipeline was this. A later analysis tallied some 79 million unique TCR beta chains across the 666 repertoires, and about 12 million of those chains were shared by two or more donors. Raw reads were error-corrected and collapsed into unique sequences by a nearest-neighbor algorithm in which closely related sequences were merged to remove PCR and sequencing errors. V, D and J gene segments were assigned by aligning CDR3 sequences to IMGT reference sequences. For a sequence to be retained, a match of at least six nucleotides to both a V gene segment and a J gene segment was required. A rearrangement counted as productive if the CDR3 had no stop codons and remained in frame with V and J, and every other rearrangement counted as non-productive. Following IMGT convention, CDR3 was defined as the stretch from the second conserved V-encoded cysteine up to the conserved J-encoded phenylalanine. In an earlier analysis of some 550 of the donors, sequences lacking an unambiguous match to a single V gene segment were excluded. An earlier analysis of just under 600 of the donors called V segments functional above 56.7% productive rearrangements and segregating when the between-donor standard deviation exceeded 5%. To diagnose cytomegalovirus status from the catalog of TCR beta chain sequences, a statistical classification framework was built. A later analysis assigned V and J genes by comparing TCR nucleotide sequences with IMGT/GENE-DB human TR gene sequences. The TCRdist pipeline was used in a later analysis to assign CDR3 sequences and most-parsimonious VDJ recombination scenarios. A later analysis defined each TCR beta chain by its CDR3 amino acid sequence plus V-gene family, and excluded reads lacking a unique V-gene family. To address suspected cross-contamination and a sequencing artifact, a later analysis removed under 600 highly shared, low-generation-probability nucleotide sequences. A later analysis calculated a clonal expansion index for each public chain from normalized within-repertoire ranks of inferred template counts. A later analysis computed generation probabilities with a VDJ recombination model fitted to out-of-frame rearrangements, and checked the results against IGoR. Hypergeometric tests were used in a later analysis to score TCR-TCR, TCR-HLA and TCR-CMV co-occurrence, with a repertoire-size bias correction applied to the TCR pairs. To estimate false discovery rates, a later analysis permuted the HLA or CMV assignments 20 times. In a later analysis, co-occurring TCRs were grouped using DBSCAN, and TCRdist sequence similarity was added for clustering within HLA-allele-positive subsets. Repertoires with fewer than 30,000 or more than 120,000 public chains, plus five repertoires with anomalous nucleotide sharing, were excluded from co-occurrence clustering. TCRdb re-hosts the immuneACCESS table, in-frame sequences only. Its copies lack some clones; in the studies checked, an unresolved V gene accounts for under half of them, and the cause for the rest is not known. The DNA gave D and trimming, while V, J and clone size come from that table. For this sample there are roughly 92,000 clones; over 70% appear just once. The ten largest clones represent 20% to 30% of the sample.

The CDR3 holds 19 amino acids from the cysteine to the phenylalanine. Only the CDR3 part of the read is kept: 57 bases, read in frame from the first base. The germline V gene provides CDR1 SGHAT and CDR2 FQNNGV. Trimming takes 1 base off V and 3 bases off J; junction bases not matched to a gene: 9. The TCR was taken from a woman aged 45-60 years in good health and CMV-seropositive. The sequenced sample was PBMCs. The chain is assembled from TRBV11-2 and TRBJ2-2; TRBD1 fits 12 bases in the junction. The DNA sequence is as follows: TGTGCCAGCAGCTTAGGCTTGGGACAGGGGGCTTCGTACACCGGGGAGCTGTTTTTT. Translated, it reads CASSLGLGQGASYTGELFF.